A selection of T cell receptor beta chains follows, all from one sample in a study of T cell clusters in autoimmune cytopenias. TCRdb derives one entry per CDR3 protein from the multiplex PCR reads, leaving out DNA. The sample has about 6,700 distinct CDR3 sequences, and its top ten clones hold around 5.2%. These sequences were also reported in another study, on T cell repertoires in aging, cancer and after chemotherapy.

Material: peripheral blood. These receptors came from a human donor in good health. Each CDR3 is given with its conserved first and last residue. Clone size is not always given. Where it is, it says once, few, many or a class for expanded clones.

v_gene	j_gene	abundance	CDR3aa
TRBV10-3	TRBJ2-1	.	CAISARTSGGLDEQFF
TRBV5-1	TRBJ2-3	.	CASSLDRGQVDTQYF
TRBV10-3	TRBJ2-1	.	CAISDTSGRTNEQFF
TRBV27	TRBJ2-5	medium-sized	CASSLGTGGVETQYF
TRBV27	TRBJ2-3	medium-sized	CASSLTSPRPDTQYF
TRBV6-2/TRBV6-3	TRBJ2-5	.	CASSSPVGGEETQYF
TRBV12-3/TRBV12-4	TRBJ2-2	medium-sized	CASSPLPNTGELFF
TRBV6-5	TRBJ2-5	medium-sized	CASSYAGGQETQYF
TRBV5-4	TRBJ1-2	medium-sized	CASSLGQGDVGGYTF
TRBV6-2/TRBV6-3	TRBJ1-1	.	CASSRQGAGSAEAFF
TRBV27	TRBJ1-1	.	CASRSGQGQHLNTEAFF
TRBV15	TRBJ2-5	medium-sized	CATSRPPKGFQETQYF
TRBV12-3/TRBV12-4	TRBJ1-1	.	CASSLGGSNTEAFF
TRBV6-2/TRBV6-3	TRBJ1-2	.	CASNYRPERIYGYTF
TRBV29-1	TRBJ1-6	medium-sized	CSVEDGEENSPLHF
TRBV19	TRBJ2-1	medium-sized	CASSSDRGGEQFF
TRBV6-2/TRBV6-3	TRBJ1-1	.	CASTQTGGSGMNTEAFF
TRBV27	TRBJ2-7	.	CASSLAQASYEQYF
TRBV5-4	TRBJ2-2	medium-sized	CASSNERSSGAGELFF
TRBV19	TRBJ2-1	medium-sized	CASSFQTGSYNEQFF
TRBV29-1	TRBJ2-7	medium-sized	CSVEAVVAYEQYF
TRBV19	TRBJ2-1	medium-sized	CASSREAVLNEQFF
TRBV5-3	TRBJ1-1	.	CARSHDRGLGNTEAFF
TRBV5-5	TRBJ2-2	medium-sized	CASSWGQGTNTGELFF
TRBV27	TRBJ2-7	.	CASSLRTGLVGTYEQYF
TRBV6-2/TRBV6-3	TRBJ2-1	.	CASSPGLARNEQFF
TRBV11-1	TRBJ2-7	medium-sized	CASSSAYEQYF
TRBV20-1	TRBJ1-2	.	CSPAGDYGYTF